This is a list of T cell receptor beta chains from one sample in a study of vaccination effects on CD4 cells after COVID-19. These receptors have no identified antigens. The method was immunoSEQ multiplex PCR; TCRdb's version includes in-frame clones alone and lacks a portion of them. The data contain just under 65,000 clones, approximately 75% of them singletons. The source material was CD4+ T cells from PBMCs cultured with HCoV-OC43 spike peptides, sampled before COVID-19 vaccination. The source is a human donor who received a COVID-19 vaccine. Both conserved end residues are part of each CDR3. The order of the fields is D gene, J gene, clone size, V gene, CDR3 DNA, CDR3 protein. D genes are given only for firm matches. Clone size is given for some rows only: seen once, a few or many times, or a class if the clone is expanded.

D: .; J: TRBJ1-4; size: .; V: TRBV19; DNA: TGTGCCAGTAGCCCAGTATGGGGCCCAGGACGTGAAAAACTGTTTTTT; CDR3: CASSPVWGPGREKLFF
D: .; J: TRBJ1-1; size: .; V: TRBV5-4; DNA: TGTGCCAGCAGCTTCAGGGGGAACACTGAAGCTTTCTTT; CDR3: CASSFRGNTEAFF
D: .; J: TRBJ2-6; size: .; V: TRBV5-6; DNA: TGTGCCAGCAGCTTGGCTCCATCTGGGGCCAACGTCCTGACTTTC; CDR3: CASSLAPSGANVLTF
D: .; J: TRBJ2-5; size: .; V: TRBV27; DNA: TGTGCCAGCAGTGGAACCTACGGGGTTTATGGGGGTGAGGAGACCCAGTACTTC; CDR3: CASSGTYGVYGGEETQYF
D: .; J: TRBJ1-2; size: few; V: TRBV7-2; DNA: TGTGCCAGCAGCCGGGACGGAGCATACTATGGCTACACCTTC; CDR3: CASSRDGAYYGYTF
D: .; J: TRBJ1-4; size: .; V: TRBV28; DNA: TGTGCCAGCAGTTTCCGGCGGGGACGTCGAAATGAAAAACTGTTTTTT; CDR3: CASSFRRGRRNEKLFF
D: TRBD1; J: TRBJ1-4; size: once; V: TRBV18; DNA: TGTGCCAGCTCACCGTTTTTGACAGGGGGCGATGAAAAACTGTTTTTT; CDR3: CASSPFLTGGDEKLFF
D: TRBD1; J: TRBJ2-5; size: .; V: TRBV2; DNA: TGTGCCAGCAGGGACAGGGGTCTCCAAGAGACCCAGTACTTC; CDR3: CASRDRGLQETQYF
D: .; J: TRBJ1-6; size: few; V: TRBV9; DNA: TGTGCCAGCAGCGTAGCCCCGCGGGGTATGAATTCACCCCTCCACTTT; CDR3: CASSVAPRGMNSPLHF
D: .; J: TRBJ2-3; size: .; V: TRBV5-1; DNA: TGCGCCAGCAGCTTCGGAGATACGCAGTATTTT; CDR3: CASSFGDTQYF